The 6 T cell receptor beta chains reported below all come from one sample, sequenced in a study of radiation and T cells in renal cell carcinoma. Sequencing was performed with immunoSEQ multiplex PCR; in TCRdb, only in-frame clones are kept and a portion is missing. The table has about 150,000 clones, about 88% seen once; the top ten hold around 4%. As for time point: baseline pretreatment blood. As to treatment: 15 Gy SBRT to primary tumor, nephrectomy 4 weeks later. Material: blood, obtained from a patient whose treatment included radiotherapy and nephrectomy. Source of these receptors: a woman aged 70 to 79 with renal cell carcinoma.

This clone was detected only once. V and J are TRBV19 and TRBJ2-7, with 7 bases fitting TRBD1. The CDR3 is 14 amino acids. The V gene end was trimmed by 6 bases and the J gene end by 0 bases; junction bases not matched to a gene: 5. Germline CDR1 LNHDA, CDR2 SQIVND (reference sequence). Here the CDR3 DNA reads TGTGCCAGTAGGCCTCGGGACAGCTCCTACGAGCAGTACTTC. Translated, it gives CASRPRDSSYEQYF.

J is TRBJ2-3 and V is TRBV5-5; 8 nucleotides align to TRBD1. This CDR3 region has 16 residues. V gave up 3 bases and J gave up 6 bases; unmatched junction bases: 12. Germline V gene data show CDR1 as SGHKS and CDR2 as YYEKEE (reference sequence). This CDR3 reads CASSSAGTGSGDTQYF. CDR3 coding DNA: TGTGCCAGCAGCTCGGCTGGGACAGGAAGCGGTGATACGCAGTATTTT.

The J gene is TRBJ1-2, the V gene TRBV13; 8 bases map to TRBD1. The germline gives CDR1 PRHDT, CDR2 FYEKMQ (reference sequence). The V segment lost 4 bases and the J segment 9 bases; nucleotides outside the gene matches: 13. This CDR3 has 15 residues. CDR3 protein: CASSYRDRPSNSYTF. The CDR3 nucleotides read TGTGCCAGCAGCTATCGGGACAGGCCTTCGAATAGCTACACCTTC.

The chain joins TRBV29-1 to TRBJ2-7, with TRBD1 matching 7 bases. The CDR3 contains 11 residues. Germline V CDR1 and CDR2: SQVTM, ANQGSEA. V lost 4 bases and J lost 7; bases outside the gene matches: 4. CDR3 sequence reads: CSVGDSGEQYF. The CDR3 DNA is TGCAGCGTTGGGGACAGTGGTGAGCAGTACTTC.

The CDR3, as DNA: TGTGCCAGCAGCAGGTTACAGGGGGCGGGGATAAAGACCCAGTACTTC. Amino acid sequence: CASSRLQGAGIKTQYF. The chain is built from TRBV11-2 and TRBJ2-5; 9 positions match TRBD1. The J segment lost 6 bases and the V segment lost 5 bases, leaving 13 bases of the junction unmatched. CDR1 SGHAT and CDR2 FQNNGV come from the germline V gene. The length of the CDR3 is 16 residues.

The DNA of the CDR3 is TGTGCCAGCTCACCACCAGCGGGGGGGCGTGATACGCAGTATTTT. It translates to CASSPPAGGRDTQYF. V gene TRBV18 combines with J gene TRBJ2-3; 10 bases match TRBD2. The CDR3 sequence is 15 residues long. CDR1 and CDR2 from the germline V gene are KGHSH and LQKENI. With V trimmed by 0 bases and J by 6 bases, 3 bases remained unmatched.